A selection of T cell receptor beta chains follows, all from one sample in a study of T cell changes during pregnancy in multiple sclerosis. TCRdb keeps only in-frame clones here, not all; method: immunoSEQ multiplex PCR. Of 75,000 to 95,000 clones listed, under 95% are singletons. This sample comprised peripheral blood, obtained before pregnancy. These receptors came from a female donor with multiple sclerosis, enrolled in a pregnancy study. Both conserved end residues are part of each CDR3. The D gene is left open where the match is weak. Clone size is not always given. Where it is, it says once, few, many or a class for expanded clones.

DNA: TGCGCCAGCAGTGAGGGCGGGCTAGTTAGCACAGATACGCAGTATTTT; CDR3: CASSEGGLVSTDTQYF; size: .; D: .; J: TRBJ2-3; V: TRBV10-2
DNA: TGTGCCAGCAGTGAAGAACCTAGCGGGGGGTTGAATACGCAGTATTTT; CDR3: CASSEEPSGGLNTQYF; size: .; D: TRBD2; J: TRBJ2-3; V: TRBV6-1
DNA: TGTGCCAGCAGCTTAGTGGACATCGTTCAGCCCCAGCATTTT; CDR3: CASSLVDIVQPQHF; size: .; D: .; J: TRBJ1-5; V: TRBV7-8
DNA: TGCGCCAGCAGCTTGGGGGACAGGGACTATGGCTACACCTTC; CDR3: CASSLGDRDYGYTF; size: .; D: TRBD1; J: TRBJ1-2; V: TRBV5-1
DNA: TGCGCCAGCAGCTTGGGCGACAGGAACACCGGGGAGCTGTTTTTT; CDR3: CASSLGDRNTGELFF; size: .; D: .; J: TRBJ2-2; V: TRBV5-1
DNA: TGTGCCAGCAGTATGAGCCTCCGGGACAGGGGATTGCCCTACAATGAGCAGTTCTTC; CDR3: CASSMSLRDRGLPYNEQFF; size: .; D: TRBD1; J: TRBJ2-1; V: TRBV2
DNA: TGTGCCAGCAGCCCTAAGCTCGGCACTGAAGCTTTCTTT; CDR3: CASSPKLGTEAFF; size: .; D: .; J: TRBJ1-1; V: TRBV7-6
DNA: TGCAGCTCTGACAGGGGTGGAACTGAAGCTTTCTTT; CDR3: CSSDRGGTEAFF; size: .; D: TRBD1; J: TRBJ1-1; V: TRBV29-1
DNA: TGTGCCAGCAGTTACCGGAGCACAGATACGCAGTATTTT; CDR3: CASSYRSTDTQYF; size: .; D: .; J: TRBJ2-3; V: TRBV6-5
DNA: TGTGCCATCATGGCTAGCGGTCAAGAGACCCAGTACTTC; CDR3: CAIMASGQETQYF; size: .; D: TRBD2; J: TRBJ2-5; V: TRBV10-3
DNA: TGTGCCAGCTCGCTGGCCGCCTACAATGAGCAGTTCTTC; CDR3: CASSLAAYNEQFF; size: once; D: .; J: TRBJ2-1; V: TRBV9
DNA: TGCGCCAGCAGCTTCTTAGGGACTAGCGGACACAATGAGCAGTTCTTC; CDR3: CASSFLGTSGHNEQFF; size: .; D: TRBD2; J: TRBJ2-1; V: TRBV5-1
DNA: TGCGCCAGCAGACTGACAGGGAATACTCCTGAAGCTTTCTTT; CDR3: CASRLTGNTPEAFF; size: .; D: TRBD1; J: TRBJ1-1; V: TRBV5-1
DNA: TGTGCCAGCAGCTTGGGAGCGGACATTCAGTACTTC; CDR3: CASSLGADIQYF; size: .; D: .; J: TRBJ2-4; V: TRBV5-4
DNA: TGTGCCAGCTCACCTCGGGGTGGAGAGGCCCAGTACTTC; CDR3: CASSPRGGEAQYF; size: .; D: .; J: TRBJ2-5; V: TRBV18
DNA: TGTGCCAGCAGGATAGGGACAGGGGCTGAAGCTTTCTTT; CDR3: CASRIGTGAEAFF; size: .; D: TRBD1; J: TRBJ1-1; V: TRBV2
DNA: TGTGCCAGCTCACTTGGGCAGAATGAAAAACTGTTTTTT; CDR3: CASSLGQNEKLFF; size: .; D: .; J: TRBJ1-4; V: TRBV18
DNA: TGTGCCTCGACCCAGGATGGACAGTCTAGAGGTGGACTGTTTTTT; CDR3: CASTQDGQSRGGLFF; size: .; D: .; J: TRBJ1-4; V: TRBV6-1
DNA: TGTGCTAGTGGTTCCCCTTACAATGAGCAGTTCTTC; CDR3: CASGSPYNEQFF; size: .; D: .; J: TRBJ2-1; V: TRBV12-5
DNA: TGTGCCACCAGCAGAGATTCCGGGACTAGCGGTTACAATGAGCAGTTCTTC; CDR3: CATSRDSGTSGYNEQFF; size: .; D: TRBD2; J: TRBJ2-1; V: TRBV15
DNA: TGTGCCAGCAGTTTATTCTTCGAGACAGGGGGACCGGGGGAAAAACTGTTTTTT; CDR3: CASSLFFETGGPGEKLFF; size: .; D: TRBD1; J: TRBJ1-4; V: TRBV27
DNA: TGTGCCTGGGGGGGGCTGGTAGCGGGAGGCGAGCAGTACTTC; CDR3: CAWGGLVAGGEQYF; size: .; D: TRBD2; J: TRBJ2-7; V: TRBV30
DNA: TGTGCCAGCTCACAGGGACTTCCCCGGGAGACCCAGTACTTC; CDR3: CASSQGLPRETQYF; size: .; D: .; J: TRBJ2-5; V: TRBV18
DNA: TGTGCCAGCAGTTTATCCCCAGGGCTCACTGAAGCTTTCTTT; CDR3: CASSLSPGLTEAFF; size: .; D: .; J: TRBJ1-1; V: TRBV27
DNA: TGTGCCAGCAGCCAAGAAGGGACACCCCACTACGAGCAGTACTTC; CDR3: CASSQEGTPHYEQYF; size: .; D: .; J: TRBJ2-7; V: TRBV7-6
DNA: TGTGCCAGCAGCTTTGCTAGCGGGTGGGCTGGCTCCTACAATGAGCAGTTCTTC; CDR3: CASSFASGWAGSYNEQFF; size: .; D: TRBD2; J: TRBJ2-1; V: TRBV5-6
DNA: TGTGCCAGCAGCTTCCGTGGGGGCTCTACACCCCTCCACTTT; CDR3: CASSFRGGSTPLHF; size: .; D: .; J: TRBJ1-6; V: TRBV7-9
DNA: TGTGCTAGTGGTTTAATGACAGGGGTGGGGACCGGGGAGCTGTTTTTT; CDR3: CASGLMTGVGTGELFF; size: .; D: TRBD1; J: TRBJ2-2; V: TRBV12-5
DNA: TGTGCCAGCAGTTCCGAGGGGGCTACGCAGTATTTT; CDR3: CASSSEGATQYF; size: .; D: TRBD1; J: TRBJ2-3; V: TRBV28
DNA: TGTGCCAGCAGCGTAGAGCAAAACACTGAAGCTTTCTTT; CDR3: CASSVEQNTEAFF; size: .; D: .; J: TRBJ1-1; V: TRBV9
DNA: TGTGCCAGCAGCGGGGAGGGGACTCCTACCTACGAGCAGTACTTC; CDR3: CASSGEGTPTYEQYF; size: few; D: TRBD2; J: TRBJ2-7; V: TRBV2
DNA: TGCGCCAGCAGCTTCCTAGCGGGGGGGCGTCATGAGCAGTTCTTC; CDR3: CASSFLAGGRHEQFF; size: .; D: TRBD2; J: TRBJ2-1; V: TRBV5-1
DNA: TGTGCCAGCCGCAGATACGAAAATCAGCCCCAGCATTTT; CDR3: CASRRYENQPQHF; size: .; D: .; J: TRBJ1-5; V: TRBV6-6
DNA: TGTGCCAGCAGCGCCCTGGGACAGGTCAATCAGCCCCAGCATTTT; CDR3: CASSALGQVNQPQHF; size: .; D: TRBD1; J: TRBJ1-5; V: TRBV9
DNA: TGTGCCAGCAGCTTACGGACAGGTGTTAATGAAAAACTGTTTTTT; CDR3: CASSLRTGVNEKLFF; size: .; D: TRBD1; J: TRBJ1-4; V: TRBV5-4
DNA: TGTGCCAGCGGACAGGGCCAAGAGACCCAGTACTTC; CDR3: CASGQGQETQYF; size: .; D: TRBD1; J: TRBJ2-5; V: TRBV6-1
DNA: TGTGCCAGCTCTCCAAGGGAGGCAGGGAGGGATGAGCAGTTCTTC; CDR3: CASSPREAGRDEQFF; size: .; D: TRBD2; J: TRBJ2-1; V: TRBV6-1
DNA: TGTGCCAGCAGGAAACAGGTTAGCACAGATACGCAGTATTTT; CDR3: CASRKQVSTDTQYF; size: .; D: .; J: TRBJ2-3; V: TRBV7-2
DNA: TGCGCCAGCAGCCATATGCGGGGGGTATCCACCGGGGAGCTGTTTTTT; CDR3: CASSHMRGVSTGELFF; size: .; D: TRBD2; J: TRBJ2-2; V: TRBV4-1
DNA: TGTGCCAGTAGTGGAGGTCAGCCCCAGCATTTT; CDR3: CASSGGQPQHF; size: few; D: .; J: TRBJ1-5; V: TRBV19
DNA: TGCGCCAGCAGCTTTACTAGCGGGGCTCTCTCCTACGAGCAGTACTTC; CDR3: CASSFTSGALSYEQYF; size: .; D: TRBD2; J: TRBJ2-7; V: TRBV5-1
DNA: TGTGCCAGCAGTGAAGAGGGGGCGATGGCTGAAGCTTTCTTT; CDR3: CASSEEGAMAEAFF; size: once; D: TRBD1; J: TRBJ1-1; V: TRBV2
DNA: TGTGCCACCAGCTTTGCGGATACGCAGTATTTT; CDR3: CATSFADTQYF; size: .; D: .; J: TRBJ2-3; V: TRBV15
DNA: TGTGCCAGCACCGCGGGGCTGGGAGAAAAACTGTTTTTT; CDR3: CASTAGLGEKLFF; size: .; D: .; J: TRBJ1-4; V: TRBV2
DNA: TGTGCCAGCAGCTTTCCGCCGGGACAGGGGAACGAGCAGTACTTC; CDR3: CASSFPPGQGNEQYF; size: .; D: TRBD1; J: TRBJ2-7; V: TRBV11-2
DNA: TGTGCCAGTAGTATAGGATCGCGGGGAGCGCGATCTGAGCAGTTCTTC; CDR3: CASSIGSRGARSEQFF; size: .; D: .; J: TRBJ2-1; V: TRBV19
DNA: TGTGCCAGCAGTCTAACCGGGACAGGGGTTCACGAGCAGTACTTC; CDR3: CASSLTGTGVHEQYF; size: .; D: TRBD1; J: TRBJ2-7; V: TRBV27
DNA: TGTGCCAGCAGTTATCCTAGCACAGATACGCAGTATTTT; CDR3: CASSYPSTDTQYF; size: .; D: .; J: TRBJ2-3; V: TRBV28
DNA: TGTGCCTGGATTAGAGTCCACAATGAGCAGTTCTTC; CDR3: CAWIRVHNEQFF; size: .; D: .; J: TRBJ2-1; V: TRBV30
DNA: TGCGCCAGCAGCTTTAGACAGGCGATCTCAGAGACCCAGTACTTC; CDR3: CASSFRQAISETQYF; size: .; D: .; J: TRBJ2-5; V: TRBV5-1
DNA: TGTGCCAGCAGTTTATCGATGCCCGGGAGGGGCTCCTACGAGCAGTACTTC; CDR3: CASSLSMPGRGSYEQYF; size: once; D: TRBD2; J: TRBJ2-7; V: TRBV27
DNA: TGTGCCAGCAGCTTGAGTGAGACAGGATACGGCTACACCTTC; CDR3: CASSLSETGYGYTF; size: .; D: .; J: TRBJ1-2; V: TRBV5-8
DNA: TGCAGCGTTGTCGAAAAGGGACTAGCGACATACAATGAGCAGTTCTTC; CDR3: CSVVEKGLATYNEQFF; size: .; D: TRBD2; J: TRBJ2-1; V: TRBV29-1
DNA: TGTGCCAGTAGGGTAGACAGATTGAACACTGAAGCTTTCTTT; CDR3: CASRVDRLNTEAFF; size: once; D: .; J: TRBJ1-1; V: TRBV19
DNA: TGTGCCAGCAGTGACGGACTAAGCGGGGGTACAGATACGCAGTATTTT; CDR3: CASSDGLSGGTDTQYF; size: .; D: TRBD2; J: TRBJ2-3; V: TRBV2
DNA: TGTGCCAGCAGCTCAACGGGGTGGGAGCAGTACTTC; CDR3: CASSSTGWEQYF; size: .; D: .; J: TRBJ2-7; V: TRBV9